This T cell receptor beta chain was sequenced in a study of cytomegalovirus exposure and HLA in healthy donors. On the study more broadly: From HLA-typed donors, an early data release held around 85 million unique TCRs. Findings and limits, study-wide: Some V segments could not be told apart, so they were left out, TRBV6-2 and TRBV6-3 among them.

The CDR3 covers 15 residues. Per germline, CDR1 SGHVS and CDR2 FNYEAQ. V was clipped by 5 bases and J by 5 bases, with 16 bases between them. PCR amplification relied on 60 Vbeta primers (plus 13 Jbeta primers). In the original analysis: Approximately 9.9 million of 70 million to 80 million unique TCR beta chains were shared, per a later count. TCRdb's copy holds only in-frame clones and misses some; the assay was immunoSEQ multiplex PCR. V, J and clone size were drawn from that table, and D and trimming were deduced from the DNA. The repertoire holds some 100,000 clones, with around 68% as singletons. Comments on this clone: Antigen: not known.

This chain joins TRBV7-6 and TRBJ2-1; D is possibly TRBD1 (5 bases). The sequence was collected from a woman aged 45-65 years in good health and CMV-seropositive. The sequenced sample consisted of PBMCs. Written as DNA, the CDR3 is TGTGCCAGCAGCGGATCCGCCCGACAGAACAATGAGCAGTTCTTC. This gives the protein CASSGSARQNNEQFF.